The 30 T cell receptor beta chains presented below share a single source sample, sequenced in a study of blood T cell repertoires in COVID-19. Sequenced by immunoSEQ multiplex PCR; TCRdb stores in-frame clones only, minus some. Counted here are 65,000 to 90,000 clones, 70% to 90% occurring once; the ten biggest clones make up under 7.5%. Input material: peripheral blood. The receptors come from a woman older than 75 with acute or convalescent COVID-19.

The rearrangement joins TRBV6-5 to TRBJ1-1, with a possible D match to TRBD1 (6 bases). The CDR3 has 15 amino acids. V was pared by 6 bases and J by 1 base, with 15 bases between. The germline gives CDR1 MNHEY, CDR2 SVGAGI. The CDR3 loop reads CASRNSGTPNTEAFF. The CDR3 DNA follows: TGTGCCAGCAGGAATTCCGGGACACCGAACACTGAAGCTTTCTTT.

The chain carries TRBV5-1 and TRBJ1-5; 9 positions agree with TRBD1. Germline V gene data show CDR1 as SGHRS and CDR2 as YFSETQ. The CDR3 sequence is 14 residues long. V gave up 0 bases and J gave up 7 bases; unmatched junction bases: 2. The CDR3 DNA sequence: TGCGCCAGCAGCTTGGGGGACAGGGACCAGCCCCAGCATTTT. Translated, it gives CASSLGDRDQPQHF.

V gene TRBV5-1 combines with J gene TRBJ1-6, with D hard to call. V shed 0 bases and J shed 14 bases, with 18 bases lying between them. This CDR3 contains 15 residues. Germline V gives CDR1 SGHRS, CDR2 YFSETQ. CDR3 in DNA: TGCGCCAGCAGCTTGGAGGGAGACGACGGGCGTGCCCTCCACTTT. Translation: CASSLEGDDGRALHF.

The J gene is TRBJ2-5, the V gene TRBV2; possibly TRBD1 for D (7 bases). Trimming cost V 8 bases and J 2 bases, with 18 bases left between them. Looked up from germline, CDR1 is SNHLY and CDR2 is FYNNEI. The CDR3 covers 15 residues. CDR3 loop: CASHVRQGGQETQYF. The CDR3 DNA follows: TGTGCCAGCCACGTCAGACAGGGAGGACAAGAGACCCAGTACTTC.

V and J are TRBV6-5 and TRBJ2-5; 9 nucleotides match TRBD1. V gave up 6 bases and J gave up 4 bases; unmatched junction bases: 3. The CDR3 is made up of 13 amino acids. Germline V gives CDR1 MNHEY, CDR2 SVGAGI. The CDR3 sequence is CASRQTGGETQYF. CDR3 nucleotide sequence: TGTGCCAGCAGACAGACAGGGGGAGAGACCCAGTACTTC.

This chain uses TRBV19 with TRBJ1-5; no definite D call. Looked up from germline, CDR1 is LNHDA and CDR2 is SQIVND (reference sequence). CDR3 length: 14 residues. V lost 7 bases, J lost 6 bases, and 16 bases lay in between. Here the CDR3 reads CASTTGGFPQPQHF. The CDR3 DNA is TGTGCCAGTACCACTGGAGGGTTTCCTCAGCCCCAGCATTTT.

The chain couples TRBV5-5 to TRBJ1-6; a weak D match, TRBD1 (5 bases). This CDR3 is built from 13 residues. V was trimmed by 0 bases and J by 7 bases, leaving 5 bases between them. Germline V gives CDR1 SGHKS, CDR2 YYEKEE (reference sequence). As DNA, the CDR3 is TGTGCCAGCAGCTTGGACAGGAATTCACCCCTCCACTTT. The encoded protein is CASSLDRNSPLHF.

V and J are TRBV9 and TRBJ2-5; 8 bases are a match to TRBD2. The CDR3 has 15 amino acids. The J segment lost 2 bases and the V segment lost 0 bases, leaving 3 bases of the junction unmatched. Germline values: CDR1 SGDLS, CDR2 YYNGEE. This CDR3 reads CASSVETSAQETQYF. The CDR3 nucleotides are TGTGCCAGCAGCGTAGAGACTAGCGCACAAGAGACCCAGTACTTC. The full variable domain, completed using reference TRBV9 and TRBJ2-5, is DSGVTQTPKHLITATGQRVTLRCSPRSGDLSVYWYQQSLDQGLQFLIQYYNGEERAKGNILERFSAQQFPDLHSELNLSSLELGDSALYFCASSVETSAQETQYFGPGTRLLVL.

The V call is TRBV9, the J call TRBJ1-6, with D maybe TRBD1 (5 bases). This CDR3 has 20 residues. V lost 4 bases and J 0 bases, leaving 23 bases between the germline ends. Germline CDR1 reads SGDLS; CDR2 reads YYNGEE. This CDR3 is CASSPGGLGLRSSYNSPLHF. CDR3 in DNA: TGTGCCAGCAGCCCGGGGGGGTTGGGGTTGCGAAGCTCCTATAATTCACCCCTCCACTTT. The full variable domain, its missing parts supplied by reference TRBV9 and TRBJ1-6, is DSGVTQTPKHLITATGQRVTLRCSPRSGDLSVYWYQQSLDQGLQFLIQYYNGEERAKGNILERFSAQQFPDLHSELNLSSLELGDSALYFCASSPGGLGLRSSYNSPLHFGNGTRLTVT.

The chain has TRBV6-1 and TRBJ1-5; 12 nucleotides match TRBD1. The CDR3 totals 17 residues. Germline CDR1 is MNHNS and CDR2 is SASEGT. With 3 bases clipped from V and 1 base from J, the junction kept 4 bases outside the gene matches. CDR3 sequence reads: CASSDGTGGRSNQPQHF. For the CDR3, the DNA is TGTGCCAGCAGTGACGGGACAGGGGGCAGGAGCAATCAGCCCCAGCATTTT.

This clone appeared a few times. CDR3 coding DNA: TGTGCCAGCAGCTCGGGACAGGGGATTTTATCTGGAAACACCATATATTTT. Translated, it gives CASSSGQGILSGNTIYF. The V gene is TRBV5-5, the J gene TRBJ1-3; 10 bases match TRBD1. The CDR3 is 17 amino acids. In germline, CDR1 is SGHKS, CDR2 YYEKEE (reference sequence). V trimming: 3 bases; J trimming: 1 base; junction bases outside the gene matches: 7.

This clone came up once. The V and J genes are TRBV10-3 and TRBJ1-2, with 9 nucleotides matching TRBD1. V lost 7 bases and J lost 3; bases outside the gene matches: 9. Germline CDR1 is ENHRY and CDR2 is SYGVKD. The CDR3 sequence is 15 residues long. DNA of the CDR3: TGTGCCATCACCCCGGGACAGGGCCGGGACTATGGCTACACCTTC. Protein: CAITPGQGRDYGYTF.

The chain links TRBV6-5 to TRBJ1-1, with a weak D call TRBD1 (5 bases). The germline gives CDR1 MNHEY, CDR2 SVGAGI. V was pared by 5 bases and J by 3 bases, with 16 bases between. This CDR3 spans 15 amino acids. Written as DNA, the CDR3 is TGTGCCAGCAGTCCAGACAGTTTCGTGGACACTGAAGCTTTCTTT. Its protein is CASSPDSFVDTEAFF.

This chain links TRBV3-1 (or the pseudogene TRBV3-2) with TRBJ2-1, with unresolved D. The germline V gene has CDR1 LGHDT and CDR2 YNNKEL (reference sequence). The CDR3 contains 15 residues. Between the trimmed V and J ends, which lost 4 bases and 0 bases, there was a span of 10 bases. CDR3 coding DNA: TGTGCCAGCAGCCTTTATTCCCTCTCCTACAATGAGCAGTTCTTC. Translation: CASSLYSLSYNEQFF.

The chain recombines TRBV9 with TRBJ2-2, with 15 bases identical to TRBD2. Germline CDR1 reads SGDLS; CDR2 reads YYNGEE. V was clipped by 2 bases and J by 5 bases; unmatched bases: 10. This CDR3 has 19 amino acids. DNA of the CDR3: TGTGCCAGCAGCGTCGGGACTAGCGGGGGGACCATCCAAACCGGGGAGCTGTTTTTT. Amino acid sequence: CASSVGTSGGTIQTGELFF.

This clone appeared once. The chain couples TRBV10-1 to TRBJ1-4; 12 bases map to TRBD1. V was pared by 6 bases and J by 12 bases, with 8 bases of the junction left unmatched. CDR1 and CDR2 (germline): WNHNN, SYGVQD (reference sequence). CDR3 length: 14 residues. The CDR3 loop reads CASSFRDRGRQLFF. The CDR3 DNA reads TGCGCCAGCAGCTTCCGGGACAGGGGGCGCCAACTGTTTTTT.

DNA for the CDR3: TGTGCCAGCAGGTCAGAGGGAGGGTCCTCCTACGAGCAGTACTTC. Translating it yields CASRSEGGSSYEQYF. V and J are TRBV2 and TRBJ2-7, with TRBD2 matching over 7 bases. The J segment lost 0 bases and the V segment lost 6 bases, leaving 8 bases of the junction unmatched. The CDR3 has 15 residues. Germline loops: CDR1 SNHLY, CDR2 FYNNEI.

V is TRBV4-1 and J is TRBJ1-5; no definite D call. Germline-derived CDR1 and CDR2 are MGHRA and YSYEKL. V lost 0 bases and J lost 4, with 10 bases in between. The CDR3 runs to 15 residues. CDR3 sequence: CASSQEKQRNQPQHF. The CDR3 DNA is TGCGCCAGCAGCCAAGAAAAACAGAGAAATCAGCCCCAGCATTTT.

This chain uses TRBV19 with TRBJ2-3, with 10 bases that match TRBD2. The germline V gene has CDR1 LNHDA and CDR2 SQIVND (reference sequence). The V gene end was trimmed by 7 bases and the J gene end by 1 base; junction bases not matched to a gene: 11. The CDR3 totals 17 residues. This CDR3 is CASTTRGLAGGTDTQYF. The CDR3 DNA reads TGTGCCAGTACCACCAGGGGTCTAGCGGGGGGCACAGATACGCAGTATTTT.

The chain joins TRBV7-2 to TRBJ1-3; 7 bases are a match to TRBD1. This CDR3 is 15 amino acids long. Germline-derived CDR1 and CDR2 are SGHTA and FQGNSA. V gave up 5 bases and J gave up 2 bases; unmatched junction bases: 6. CDR3 residues: CASSPETGTGNTIYF. CDR3 sequence (DNA): TGTGCCAGCAGCCCGGAGACAGGGACTGGAAACACCATATATTTT.

This clone was observed a single time. The chain combines TRBV15 with TRBJ1-2; TRBD1 matches 9 bases. The length of the CDR3 is 17 residues. Germline trimming cut 1 base from V and 0 bases from J; bases unmatched to any gene: 6. CDR1 and CDR2 from the germline V gene are LNHNV and YYDKDF (reference sequence). The CDR3 spells CATSRVDRGKANYGYTF. The CDR3 DNA sequence: TGTGCCACCAGCAGAGTAGACAGGGGGAAAGCTAACTATGGCTACACCTTC. The variable domain in full, with the rest retrieved from reference TRBV15 and TRBJ1-2, is DAMVIQNPRYQVTQFGKPVTLSCSQTLNHNVMYWYQQKSSQAPKLLFHYYDKDFNNEADTPDNFQSRRPNTSFCFLDIRSPGLGDTAMYLCATSRVDRGKANYGYTFGSGTRLTVV.

The chain joins TRBV6-6 to TRBJ1-5, with D possibly TRBD1 on 5 matching bases. This CDR3 region has 13 residues. Germline CDR1 reads MNHNY; CDR2 reads SVGAGI (reference sequence). With 7 bases removed from V and 9 bases from J, the gap between germline ends came to 16 bases. CDR3 sequence: CASTRGTGAPQHF. The DNA of the CDR3 is TGTGCCAGCACCCGGGGGACTGGTGCGCCCCAGCATTTT.

This clone has only one observation. The chain has TRBV12-3 or TRBV12-4 and TRBJ1-1, with a tentative D call TRBD1 (6 bases). Trimming cost V 6 bases and J 7 bases, with 12 bases left between them. The CDR3 totals 12 residues. The CDR3 DNA is TGTGCCAGCAGCTTTGACAGGTATGAAGCTTTCTTT. Its protein product is CASSFDRYEAFF.

This clone was found a few times. The V and J genes are TRBV5-4 and TRBJ1-4; D gene ambiguous. V lost 0 bases to trimming and J lost 7 bases, with 10 bases between them. The length of the CDR3 is 14 residues. CDR1 and CDR2 (germline): SGHNT, YYREEE (reference sequence). CDR3 sequence: CASSLAGGFEKLFF. In nucleotides, the CDR3 is TGTGCCAGCAGCTTGGCGGGAGGATTTGAAAAACTGTTTTTT.

V gene TRBV7-9 combines with J gene TRBJ1-2, with D tentatively TRBD1 (6 bases). V was trimmed by 0 bases and J by 7 bases, leaving 12 bases between them. The CDR3 runs 14 residues. Germline CDR1 and CDR2: SEHNR and FQNEAQ (reference sequence). The CDR3 DNA follows: TGTGCCAGCAGCTTAGCGGGGGCCCCGGCTGGCTACACCTTC. Translating it yields CASSLAGAPAGYTF.

This clone was detected once. The CDR3 bases are TGTGCCAGCAGCTTGGTCCCATGGGGCGCCGATACGCAGTATTTT. Its protein is CASSLVPWGADTQYF. The J gene is TRBJ2-3, the V gene TRBV5-5, with D possibly TRBD1 on 5 matching bases. The CDR3 runs 15 residues. The V and J ends lost 0 bases and 6 bases respectively, with 14 bases between them. Germline CDR1 SGHKS, CDR2 YYEKEE (reference sequence).

The chain recombines TRBV12-3 or TRBV12-4 with TRBJ1-2; D possibly corresponds to TRBD1 (5 bases). The CDR3 sequence is 11 residues long. V dropped 6 bases and J dropped 8 bases, with 10 bases sitting between them. The CDR3 is CASRRDRGYTF. In nucleotides, the CDR3 is TGTGCCAGCAGACGAGACAGAGGCTACACCTTC.

The chain has TRBV7-8 and TRBJ1-2; 9 nucleotides line up with TRBD1. V dropped 4 bases and J dropped 7; count of bases not matched to a gene: 7. The CDR3 consists of 14 residues. The germline V gene has CDR1 SGHVS and CDR2 FQNEAQ. The CDR3 DNA follows: TGTGCCAGCAGCTACGCGGGACAGGGAAGTGGCTACACCTTC. It yields the protein CASSYAGQGSGYTF.

This sequence joins TRBV7-2 and TRBJ1-1, with 7 bases matching TRBD1. J was trimmed by 2 bases and V by 4 bases; bases with no gene match: 4. CDR1 is SGHTA and CDR2 is FQGNSA in the germline V gene. The CDR3 is 14 amino acids. The DNA of the CDR3 is TGTGCCAGCAGCTCACAGGGGTCTAACACTGAAGCTTTCTTT. It yields the protein CASSSQGSNTEAFF.

The genes are TRBV20-1 and TRBJ2-5; 8 bases are a match to TRBD2. V was clipped by 3 bases and J by 1 base; unmatched bases: 4. There are 14 residues in the CDR3. CDR1 DFQATT and CDR2 SNEGSKA come from the germline V gene (reference sequence). CDR3 protein: CSASLAGSQETQYF. The CDR3 nucleotides are TGCAGTGCTAGTCTAGCGGGCTCCCAAGAGACCCAGTACTTC.